This paragraph covers one T cell receptor beta chain sequence. This specimen belongs to a study of blood T cell repertoires in COVID-19. Study overall: Samples taken during acute and convalescent COVID-19 were collected in the United States, Italy and Spain. PBMCs, B-cell-depleted T cells, or T cells were the source of the cDNA or gDNA that made up the material.

Germline V gene lookup returns CDR1 LGHDT and CDR2 YNNKEL (reference sequence). CDR3 length: 13 residues. V lost 4 bases and J lost 9, with 10 bases in between. This table comes from immunoSEQ multiplex PCR, and its TCRdb copy is limited to in-frame clones, with some not included. The sample carries about 69,000 clones, about 90% recorded once. Sequencing was performed on peripheral blood. The origin of this receptor is a man aged 40-55 years with COVID-19, enrolled during active disease. This chain connects TRBV3-1 (or the pseudogene TRBV3-2) to TRBJ1-6; possible D gene TRBD1, 6 bases. The CDR3 protein is CASSPRGTSPLHF. As DNA, the CDR3 is TGTGCCAGCAGCCCCAGGGGAACTTCACCCCTCCACTTT.